Sequencing of this T cell receptor beta chain was carried out in a study of cytomegalovirus exposure and HLA in healthy donors. The study's findings and limits: It was confirmed in vitro that a few of the CMV-associated chains were specific for CMV antigens.

V was shortened by 0 bases and J by 10 bases, with 14 bases between the two germline ends. The germline CDR1 and CDR2 sequences are SGHNT and YYREEE (reference sequence). The CDR3 sequence is 15 residues long. Vbeta (60) and Jbeta (13) primers were used in the PCR. Sequenced by immunoSEQ multiplex PCR; TCRdb stores in-frame clones only, minus some. The sample holds around 110,000 clones. About this clone itself: The antigen is not known.

The source is a man aged 25-45 years in good health and CMV-seronegative. Sequencing input: PBMCs. The chain joins TRBV5-4 to TRBJ1-6; D is undetermined. The CDR3: CASSLDRGPESPLHF. The CDR3 nucleotides read TGTGCCAGCAGCTTGGATCGGGGTCCGGAGTCACCCCTCCACTTT.